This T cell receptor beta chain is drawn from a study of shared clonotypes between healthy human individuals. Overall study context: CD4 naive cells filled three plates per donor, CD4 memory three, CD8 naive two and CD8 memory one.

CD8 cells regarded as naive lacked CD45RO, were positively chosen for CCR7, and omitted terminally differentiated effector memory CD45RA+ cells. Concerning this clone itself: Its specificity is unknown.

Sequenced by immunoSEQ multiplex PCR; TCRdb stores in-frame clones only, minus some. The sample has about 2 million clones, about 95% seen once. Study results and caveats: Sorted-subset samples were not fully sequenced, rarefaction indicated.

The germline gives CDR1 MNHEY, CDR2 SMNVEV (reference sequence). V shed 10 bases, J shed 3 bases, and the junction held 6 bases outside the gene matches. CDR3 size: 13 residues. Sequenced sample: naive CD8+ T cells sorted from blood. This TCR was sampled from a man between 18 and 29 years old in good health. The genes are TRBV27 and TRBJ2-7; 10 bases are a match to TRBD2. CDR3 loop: CATSGTSVYEQYF. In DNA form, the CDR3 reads TGTGCCACCAGCGGGACTAGCGTCTACGAGCAGTACTTC.